This is a list of T cell receptor beta chains from one sample in a study of cytomegalovirus exposure and HLA in healthy donors. Only in-frame clones appear in the TCRdb table, and some are missing; sequencing was by immunoSEQ multiplex PCR. The repertoire holds about 120,000 clones, 78% seen once, with 3.3% in the top ten. The specimen was PBMCs. The receptor source for this set is a young woman in good health and CMV-seropositive. The conserved cysteine and the conserved F or W are not part of the CDR3 here. Each record gives: J gene, V gene, CDR3 protein.

j_call: TRBJ2-2; v_call: TRBV11-1; cdr3_aa: ASSLRFGKGGELF
j_call: TRBJ2-7; v_call: TRBV19; cdr3_aa: ASSRTVHNYEQY
j_call: TRBJ2-5; v_call: TRBV5-1; cdr3_aa: ATRVGQGSETQY
j_call: TRBJ2-3; v_call: TRBV7-2; cdr3_aa: ASSPDSGVTDTQY
j_call: TRBJ1-1; v_call: TRBV29-1; cdr3_aa: SVGGDETEAF
j_call: TRBJ1-2; v_call: TRBV19; cdr3_aa: ASSIVAGADGYT
j_call: TRBJ1-4; v_call: TRBV6-5; cdr3_aa: ASSYSTGGKLF
j_call: TRBJ2-3; v_call: TRBV5-1; cdr3_aa: ASSQRTSGPSTDTQY
j_call: TRBJ2-1; v_call: TRBV11-2; cdr3_aa: ASSPGQAFTEYIDEQF
j_call: TRBJ2-2; v_call: TRBV9; cdr3_aa: ASSVLGGDRELF
j_call: TRBJ1-6; v_call: TRBV7-9; cdr3_aa: ASSLGDRDDSPLH
j_call: TRBJ1-1; v_call: TRBV19; cdr3_aa: ASSRDRASEAF
j_call: TRBJ2-2; v_call: TRBV10-3; cdr3_aa: AISASTSGGAIGELF
j_call: TRBJ1-5; v_call: TRBV19; cdr3_aa: ASSILGGVINQPQH
j_call: TRBJ1-1; v_call: TRBV4-1; cdr3_aa: ASEGDNTEAF
j_call: TRBJ1-6; v_call: TRBV30; cdr3_aa: AQRARRNSPLH
j_call: TRBJ2-7; v_call: TRBV7-2; cdr3_aa: ASSLFSQGAAEQY
j_call: TRBJ2-2; v_call: TRBV7-8; cdr3_aa: ASSFGGATGELF
j_call: TRBJ2-5; v_call: TRBV4-2; cdr3_aa: ASSEEAARETQY
j_call: TRBJ2-5; v_call: TRBV6-6; cdr3_aa: ASSEQGRVETQY
j_call: TRBJ2-3; v_call: TRBV9; cdr3_aa: ASSASGLAITDTQY
j_call: TRBJ1-3; v_call: TRBV4-2; cdr3_aa: ASSPGNRGGSDTIY
j_call: TRBJ2-7; v_call: TRBV14; cdr3_aa: ASSHTDSPYEQY
j_call: TRBJ2-7; v_call: TRBV7-9; cdr3_aa: ASSFLADSYEQY
j_call: TRBJ2-1; v_call: TRBV9; cdr3_aa: ASSPYPGQGSEQF
j_call: TRBJ2-5; v_call: TRBV4-2; cdr3_aa: ASSRASGGWGSQETQY
j_call: TRBJ2-7; v_call: TRBV9; cdr3_aa: ASSVVPWRGLSSLGPNEQY
j_call: TRBJ2-7; v_call: TRBV6-5; cdr3_aa: ASSVSETHEQY
j_call: TRBJ2-3; v_call: TRBV30; cdr3_aa: AWWAPGLAGGSTDTQY
j_call: TRBJ2-7; v_call: TRBV6-5; cdr3_aa: ASSPRGYEQY
j_call: TRBJ1-6; v_call: TRBV18; cdr3_aa: ASSPEDRRGSPLH
j_call: TRBJ2-1; v_call: TRBV5-1; cdr3_aa: ASSSFVGTSSTEQF
j_call: TRBJ1-1; v_call: TRBV7-5; cdr3_aa: VRSLGQGGGKEAF
j_call: TRBJ1-2; v_call: TRBV28; cdr3_aa: ASTRQGKNYGYT
j_call: TRBJ1-2; v_call: TRBV7-9; cdr3_aa: ASSSLERDGDGYT
j_call: TRBJ1-1; v_call: TRBV6-5; cdr3_aa: ASSSTGNTEAF
j_call: TRBJ1-3; v_call: TRBV9; cdr3_aa: ASSPGPHSGNTIY
j_call: TRBJ2-4; v_call: TRBV5-1; cdr3_aa: ASSVGTSGGNIQY